One sample yielded the 5 T cell receptor beta chains listed below, sequenced in a study of shared clonotypes between healthy human individuals. Libraries were prepared by immunoSEQ multiplex PCR; TCRdb keeps only in-frame clonotypes and omits some of them. The data hold over a million clones, with around 95% observed a single time. Sequenced input: naive CD4+ T cells sorted from blood. The subset is: CD45RA+ positively selected. The origin of the receptors is a man aged 25 to 40 in good health.

This sequence joins TRBV5-1 and TRBJ2-2; 10 bases fit TRBD1. Trimming took 5 bases from V and 7 from J; bases not matched to a gene: 5. Germline V gene sequence: CDR1 SGHRS, CDR2 YFSETQ. The CDR3 extends over 14 amino acids. In DNA form, the CDR3 reads TGCGCCAGCAGGACAGGGGGCTCAATCGGGGAGCTGTTTTTT. Protein: CASRTGGSIGELFF. The variable domain in full, completed from reference TRBV5-1 and TRBJ2-2, reads KAGVTQTPRYLIKTRGQQVTLSCSPISGHRSVSWYQQTPGQGLQFLFEYFSETQRNKGNFPGRFSGRQFSNSRSEMNVSTLELGDSALYLCASRTGGSIGELFFGEGSRLTVL.

This clone was observed a few times. The chain joins TRBV5-1 to TRBJ2-7, with 7 bases fitting TRBD2. The CDR3 sequence is 17 residues long. V trimming: 4 bases; J trimming: 4 bases; junction bases outside the gene matches: 17. Per the germline V gene, CDR1 is SGHRS and CDR2 is YFSETQ. For the CDR3, the DNA is TGCGCCAGCAGCGGGGGAATAGCGGGCGCGGGCTTGTACGAGCAGTACTTC. Its translation: CASSGGIAGAGLYEQYF. The full variable domain, its missing parts supplied by reference TRBV5-1 and TRBJ2-7, is KAGVTQTPRYLIKTRGQQVTLSCSPISGHRSVSWYQQTPGQGLQFLFEYFSETQRNKGNFPGRFSGRQFSNSRSEMNVSTLELGDSALYLCASSGGIAGAGLYEQYFGPGTRLTVT.

The V and J genes are TRBV18 and TRBJ2-7, with D possibly matching TRBD1 (6 bases). The V and J ends lost 4 bases and 3 bases respectively, with 13 bases between them. CDR3 size: 14 residues. Germline-derived CDR1 and CDR2 are KGHSH and LQKENI. The CDR3 coding sequence is TGTGCCAGCTCACTAACAGGGAGAGGCTACGAGCAGTACTTC. Translated: CASSLTGRGYEQYF.

The V gene is TRBV27, the J gene TRBJ2-5; D not resolved. The CDR3 length is 19 residues. In germline, CDR1 is MNHEY, CDR2 SMNVEV (reference sequence). V lost 6 bases to trimming and J lost 3 bases, with 29 bases between them. DNA for the CDR3: TGTGCCAGCAGCCCTACTGTCCAGGCGTACCTCCTCCTAAAAGAGACCCAGTACTTC. It is translated as CASSPTVQAYLLLKETQYF.

V is TRBV27 and J is TRBJ2-7; D unresolved. V gave up 4 bases and J gave up 0 bases, with 19 bases separating them. This CDR3 has 17 residues. CDR1 and CDR2 (germline): MNHEY, SMNVEV (reference sequence). The CDR3 nucleotides read TGTGCCAGCAGTTCTCAGCTCCCTCGGCCGAGCTCCTACGAGCAGTACTTC. This translates into CASSSQLPRPSSYEQYF.